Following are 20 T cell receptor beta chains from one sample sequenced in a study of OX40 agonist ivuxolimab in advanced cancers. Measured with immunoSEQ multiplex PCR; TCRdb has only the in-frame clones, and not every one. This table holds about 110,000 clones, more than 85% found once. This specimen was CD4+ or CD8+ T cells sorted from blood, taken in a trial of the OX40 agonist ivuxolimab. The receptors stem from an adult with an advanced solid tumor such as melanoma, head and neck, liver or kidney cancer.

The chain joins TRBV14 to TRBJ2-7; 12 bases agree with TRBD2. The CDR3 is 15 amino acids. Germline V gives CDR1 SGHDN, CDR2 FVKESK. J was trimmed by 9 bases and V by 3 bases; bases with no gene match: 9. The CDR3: CASSHFASGRAGQYF. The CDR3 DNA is TGTGCCAGCAGCCATTTTGCTAGCGGGAGGGCCGGGCAGTACTTC.

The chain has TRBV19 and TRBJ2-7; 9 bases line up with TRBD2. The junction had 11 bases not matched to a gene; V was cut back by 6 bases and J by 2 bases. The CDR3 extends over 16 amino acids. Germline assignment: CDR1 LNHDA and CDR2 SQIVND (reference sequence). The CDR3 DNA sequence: TGTGCCAGTAGGTATAAGGGGCTAGCGGGAACCTACGAGCAGTACTTC. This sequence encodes CASRYKGLAGTYEQYF.

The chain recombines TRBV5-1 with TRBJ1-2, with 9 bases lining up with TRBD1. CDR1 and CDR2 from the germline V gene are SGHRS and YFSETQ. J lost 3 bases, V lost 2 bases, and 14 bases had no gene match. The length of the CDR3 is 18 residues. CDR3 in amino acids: CASSFGTGIKWDYYGYTF. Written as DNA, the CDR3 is TGCGCCAGCAGCTTTGGGACAGGGATCAAATGGGATTACTATGGCTACACCTTC.

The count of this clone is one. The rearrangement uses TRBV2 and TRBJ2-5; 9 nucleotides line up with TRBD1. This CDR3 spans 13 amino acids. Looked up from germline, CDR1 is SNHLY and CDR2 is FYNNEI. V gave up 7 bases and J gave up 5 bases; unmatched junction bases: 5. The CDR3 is CASTSTGGETQYF. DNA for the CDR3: TGTGCCAGCACTTCCACAGGGGGCGAGACCCAGTACTTC.

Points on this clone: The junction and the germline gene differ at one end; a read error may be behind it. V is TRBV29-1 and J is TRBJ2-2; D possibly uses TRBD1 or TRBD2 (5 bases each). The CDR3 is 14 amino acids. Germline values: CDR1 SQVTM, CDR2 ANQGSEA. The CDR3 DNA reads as TGCAGCGCCCCCGAGGGACCCCTTCCCCGGGGAGCTGTTTTT. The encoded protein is CSAPEGPLPRGAVF.

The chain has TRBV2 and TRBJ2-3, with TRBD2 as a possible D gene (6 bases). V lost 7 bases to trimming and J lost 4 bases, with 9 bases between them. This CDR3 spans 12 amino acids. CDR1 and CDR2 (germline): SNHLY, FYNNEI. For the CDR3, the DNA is TGTGCCAGCACGCGGGAACCAGATACGCAGTATTTT. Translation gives CASTREPDTQYF.

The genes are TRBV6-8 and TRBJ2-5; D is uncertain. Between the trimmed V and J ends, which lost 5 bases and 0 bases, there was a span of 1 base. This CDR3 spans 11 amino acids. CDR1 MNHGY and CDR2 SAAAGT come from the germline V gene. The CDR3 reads CASSNQETQYF. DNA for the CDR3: TGTGCCAGCAGTAACCAAGAGACCCAGTACTTC.

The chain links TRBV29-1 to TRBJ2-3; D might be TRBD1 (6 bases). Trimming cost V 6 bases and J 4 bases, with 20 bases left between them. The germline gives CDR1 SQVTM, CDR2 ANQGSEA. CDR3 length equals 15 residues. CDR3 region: CSVEITTGGADTQYF. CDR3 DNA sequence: TGCAGCGTCGAGATAACGACAGGTGGGGCAGATACGCAGTATTTT.

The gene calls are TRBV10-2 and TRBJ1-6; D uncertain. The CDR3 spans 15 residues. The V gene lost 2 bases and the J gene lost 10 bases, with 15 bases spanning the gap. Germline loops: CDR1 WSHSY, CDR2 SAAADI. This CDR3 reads CASSELHPSRSPLHF. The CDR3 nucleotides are TGCGCCAGCAGTGAGCTACACCCTAGTAGGTCACCCCTCCACTTT.

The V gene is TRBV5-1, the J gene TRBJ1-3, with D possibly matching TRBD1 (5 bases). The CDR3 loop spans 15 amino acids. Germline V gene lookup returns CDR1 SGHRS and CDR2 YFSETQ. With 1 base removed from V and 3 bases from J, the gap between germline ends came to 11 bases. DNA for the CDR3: TGCGCCAGCAGCTTGATGGGGGGTTTTGGAAACACCATATATTTT. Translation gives CASSLMGGFGNTIYF.

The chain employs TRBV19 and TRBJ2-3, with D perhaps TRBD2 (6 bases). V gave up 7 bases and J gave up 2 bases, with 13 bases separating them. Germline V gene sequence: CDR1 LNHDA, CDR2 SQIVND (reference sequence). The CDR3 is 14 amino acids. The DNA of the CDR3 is TGTGCCAGTACGCTCGGGACTGCCACAGATACGCAGTATTTT. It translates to CASTLGTATDTQYF.

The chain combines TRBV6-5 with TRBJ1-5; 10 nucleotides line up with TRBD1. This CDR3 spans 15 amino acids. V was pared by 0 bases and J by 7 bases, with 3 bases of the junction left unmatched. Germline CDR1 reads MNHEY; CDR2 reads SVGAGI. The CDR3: CASSYSGTGDQPQHF. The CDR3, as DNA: TGTGCCAGCAGTTACTCTGGGACAGGGGACCAGCCCCAGCATTTT.

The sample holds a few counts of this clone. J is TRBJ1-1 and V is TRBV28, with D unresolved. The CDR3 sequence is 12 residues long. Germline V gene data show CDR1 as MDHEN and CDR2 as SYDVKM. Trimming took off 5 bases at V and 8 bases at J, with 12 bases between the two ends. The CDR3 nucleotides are TGTGCCAGCAGTCCTGCGGAGGTCGAAGCTTTCTTT. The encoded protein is CASSPAEVEAFF.

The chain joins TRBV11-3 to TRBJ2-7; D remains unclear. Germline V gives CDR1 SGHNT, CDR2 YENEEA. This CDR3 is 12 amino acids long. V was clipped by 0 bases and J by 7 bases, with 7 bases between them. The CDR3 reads CASSLDPEEQYF. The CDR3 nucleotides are TGTGCCAGCAGCTTAGATCCCGAGGAGCAGTACTTC.

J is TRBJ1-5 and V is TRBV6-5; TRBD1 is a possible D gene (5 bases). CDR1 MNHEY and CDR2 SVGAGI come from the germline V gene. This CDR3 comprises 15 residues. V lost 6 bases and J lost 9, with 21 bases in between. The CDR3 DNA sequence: TGTGCCAGCAGCCCCGGGACCGGTGTCCGGATGCCCCAGCATTTT. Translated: CASSPGTGVRMPQHF.

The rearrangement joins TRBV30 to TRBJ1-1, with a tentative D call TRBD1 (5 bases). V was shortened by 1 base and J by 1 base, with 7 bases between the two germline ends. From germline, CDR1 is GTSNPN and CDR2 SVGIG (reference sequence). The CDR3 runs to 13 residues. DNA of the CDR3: TGTGCCTGGAGTGCTCAGGGGAACACTGAAGCTTTCTTT. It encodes CAWSAQGNTEAFF.

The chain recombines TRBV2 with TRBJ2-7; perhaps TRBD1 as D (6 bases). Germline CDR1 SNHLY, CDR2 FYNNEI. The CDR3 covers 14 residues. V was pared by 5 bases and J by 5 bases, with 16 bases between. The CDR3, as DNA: TGTGCCAGCAGTATACAGGGTTTAGGCCACGAGCAGTACTTC. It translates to CASSIQGLGHEQYF.

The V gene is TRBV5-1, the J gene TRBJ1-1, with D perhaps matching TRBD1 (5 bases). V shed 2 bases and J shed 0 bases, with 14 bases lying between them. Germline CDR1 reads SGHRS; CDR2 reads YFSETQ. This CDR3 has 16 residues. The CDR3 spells CASSLIAGTMNTEAFF. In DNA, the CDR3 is TGCGCCAGCAGCTTAATTGCTGGGACGATGAACACTGAAGCTTTCTTT.

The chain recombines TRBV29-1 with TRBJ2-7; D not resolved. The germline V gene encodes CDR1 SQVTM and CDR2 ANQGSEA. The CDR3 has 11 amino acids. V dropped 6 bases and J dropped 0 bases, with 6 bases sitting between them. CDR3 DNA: TGCAGCGTCGGGCCCTCCTACGAGCAGTACTTC. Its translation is CSVGPSYEQYF.

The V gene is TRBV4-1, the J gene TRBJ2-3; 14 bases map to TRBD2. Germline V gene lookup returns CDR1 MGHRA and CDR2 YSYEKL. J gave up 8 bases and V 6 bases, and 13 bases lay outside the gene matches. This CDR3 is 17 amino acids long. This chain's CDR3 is CASSTTSGGAGTGTQYF. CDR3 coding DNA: TGCGCCAGCAGTACGACTAGCGGGGGGGCCGGAACGGGTACGCAGTATTTT.